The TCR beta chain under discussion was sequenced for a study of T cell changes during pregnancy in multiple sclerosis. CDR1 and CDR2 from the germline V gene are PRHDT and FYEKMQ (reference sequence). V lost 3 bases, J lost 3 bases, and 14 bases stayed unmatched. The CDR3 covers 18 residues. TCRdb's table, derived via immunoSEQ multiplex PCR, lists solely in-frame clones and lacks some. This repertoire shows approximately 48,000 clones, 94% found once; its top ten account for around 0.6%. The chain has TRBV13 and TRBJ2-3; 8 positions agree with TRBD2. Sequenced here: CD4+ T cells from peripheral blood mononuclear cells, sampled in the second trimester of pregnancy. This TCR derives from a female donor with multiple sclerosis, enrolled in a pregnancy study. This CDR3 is CASSLKGSGGGPTDTQYF. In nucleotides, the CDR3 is TGTGCCAGCAGCTTGAAGGGTTCGGGCGGGGGGCCTACAGATACGCAGTATTTT.